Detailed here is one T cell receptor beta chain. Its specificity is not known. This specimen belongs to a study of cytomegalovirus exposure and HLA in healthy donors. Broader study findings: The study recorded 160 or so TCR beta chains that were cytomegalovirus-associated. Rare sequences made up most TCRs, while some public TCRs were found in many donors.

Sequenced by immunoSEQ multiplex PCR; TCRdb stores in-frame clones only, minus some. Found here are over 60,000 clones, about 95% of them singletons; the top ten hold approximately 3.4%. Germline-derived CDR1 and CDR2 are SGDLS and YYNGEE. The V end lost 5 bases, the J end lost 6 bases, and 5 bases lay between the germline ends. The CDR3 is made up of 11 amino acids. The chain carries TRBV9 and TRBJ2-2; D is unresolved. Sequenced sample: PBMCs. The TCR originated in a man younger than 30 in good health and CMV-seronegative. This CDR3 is CASSSAGELFF. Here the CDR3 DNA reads TGTGCCAGCAGTAGTGCCGGGGAGCTGTTTTTT.